The 9 T cell receptor beta chains given below trace back to one sample, sequenced in a study of CDR3 diversity in severe acne (dated by TCRdb to about 2019). The receptor library was made with PCR. The instrument given in TCRdb is Illumina HiSeq 2000. TCRdb reanalyzed the raw reads on its own, using fastp at Q25 for trimming and MiXCR for clone calling, and kept in-frame beta chains. When rows share a CDR3 protein, they turn into one entry using the most common DNA and genes. The sample yields some 90,000 distinct CDR3 sequences; about 49% were counted once. Clones ranked in the top ten supply around 10% of the sample. The sequencing sample was made of blood. Receptors were obtained from a male donor with severe acne vulgaris.

The rearrangement uses TRBV6-1 and TRBJ1-4, with TRBD1 identical over 10 bases. The V segment lost 6 bases and the J segment 6 bases; nucleotides outside the gene matches: 4. Germline CDR1 reads MNHNS; CDR2 reads SASEGT. The CDR3 is 14 residues long. The DNA for the CDR3 is TGTGCCAGCAGGGTCGGGACAGGGGATGAAAAACTGTTTTTT. Its protein is CASRVGTGDEKLFF.

The chain is built from TRBV15 and TRBJ2-5; D possibly matches TRBD1 or TRBD2 (5 bases each). V shed 5 bases and J shed 5 bases, with 12 bases lying between them. CDR1 is LNHNV, CDR2 YYDKDF, per germline (reference sequence). CDR3 size: 13 residues. The CDR3 DNA reads TGTGCCACCAGCCCGGACTGGGGGGAGACCCAGTACTTC. Its translation: CATSPDWGETQYF.

This clonotype was observed at least ten times. The chain carries TRBV7-3 and TRBJ2-1, with 8 bases lining up with TRBD2. Trimming took 2 bases from V and 2 from J; bases not matched to a gene: 2. The CDR3 loop spans 15 amino acids. Germline V gene lookup returns CDR1 SGHTA and CDR2 FQGTGA. The DNA of the CDR3 is TGTGCCAGCAGCTTACGCGGGGGGACCTACAATGAGCAGTTCTTC. Translated: CASSLRGGTYNEQFF.

This chain links TRBV19 with TRBJ1-3; D not resolved. Trimming took off 7 bases at V and 0 bases at J, with 13 bases between the two ends. This CDR3 is 15 amino acids long. Germline CDR1 LNHDA, CDR2 SQIVND (reference sequence). The CDR3 DNA reads TGTGCCAGTATTGCCCCAGGAGCCTCTGGAAACACCATATATTTT. Translated: CASIAPGASGNTIYF.

The chain links TRBV7-2 to TRBJ2-7, with TRBD2 identical over 9 bases. CDR3 length: 14 amino acids. The J segment lost 3 bases and the V segment lost 7 bases, leaving 7 bases of the junction unmatched. Looked up from germline, CDR1 is SGHTA and CDR2 is FQGNSA. The CDR3 is CASNLGLANYEQYF. The CDR3 DNA is TGTGCCAGCAACTTGGGACTAGCTAACTACGAGCAGTACTTC.

The chain couples TRBV20-1 to TRBJ2-7, with D possibly matching TRBD1 (6 bases). Looked up from germline, CDR1 is DFQATT and CDR2 is SNEGSKA (reference sequence). The CDR3 contains 12 residues. V lost 5 bases and J lost 2, with 10 bases in between. The CDR3 coding sequence is TGCAGTGCTCAGGACAGAGCCTACGAGCAGTACTTC. Amino acid sequence: CSAQDRAYEQYF.

The chain uses TRBV6-4 and TRBJ2-6, with D hard to call. Germline V gene sequence: CDR1 MRHNA, CDR2 SNTAGT. Trimming cost V 0 bases and J 0 bases, with 9 bases left between them. The CDR3 totals 17 residues. The CDR3 here is CASSDSNSISGANVLTF. The CDR3 coding sequence is TGTGCCAGCAGTGACTCGAATTCGATCTCTGGGGCCAACGTCCTGACTTTC.

This clonotype was seen a handful of times. The V call is TRBV10-3, the J call TRBJ1-2; 8 nucleotides line up with TRBD1. J was trimmed by 4 bases and V by 0 bases; bases with no gene match: 4. CDR1 is ENHRY, CDR2 SYGVKD, per germline. The CDR3 extends over 15 amino acids. In DNA, the CDR3 is TGTGCCATCAGTGAGTCGAGGGACAGGCCCTATGGCTACACCTTC. It codes for CAISESRDRPYGYTF.

The chain combines TRBV2 with TRBJ1-1, with 10 bases identical to TRBD1. The CDR3 runs to 16 residues. Germline V CDR1 and CDR2: SNHLY, FYNNEI. J lost 0 bases, V lost 5 bases, and 6 bases had no gene match. The CDR3 DNA reads TGTGCCAGCAGTCCGGGACAGGGGATCATGAACACTGAAGCTTTCTTT. This gives the protein CASSPGQGIMNTEAFF. Full variable domain (remainder filled in from reference TRBV2 and TRBJ1-1): EPEVTQTPSHQVTQMGQEVILRCVPISNHLYFYWYRQILGQKVEFLVSFYNNEISEKSEIFDDQFSVERPDGSNFTLKIRSTKLEDSAMYFCASSPGQGIMNTEAFFGQGTRLTVV.